This TCR beta chain appears in the sequencing data of a study of T cell repertoires in cytomegalovirus infection. Germline lookup yields CDR1 MDHEN and CDR2 SYDVKM. The CDR3 is 13 amino acids. V was shortened by 6 bases and J by 4 bases, with 12 bases between the two germline ends. TCRdb ran MiXCR on the reads and lists one entry per CDR3 protein. The table shows almost 300,000 distinct CDR3 sequences, with around 10% occurring only once. This clonotype was counted many times. The sample taken for sequencing was PBMCs. V gene TRBV28 combines with J gene TRBJ2-5; D is perhaps TRBD1 or TRBD2 (5 bases each). The source of this sequence is a human donor in good health (CMV status not recorded). Some clones in this sample may be carry-over from other donors' samples. The CDR3 DNA follows: TGTGCCAGCAGGGTGGCAGGGAGAGAGACCCAGTACTTC. Translated: CASRVAGRETQYF. Using reference TRBV28 and TRBJ2-5 for the parts outside the CDR3, the full variable domain is DVKVTQSSRYLVKRTGEKVFLECVQDMDHENMFWYRQDPGLGLRLIYFSYDVKMKEKGDIPEGYSVSREKKERFSLILESASTNQTSMYLCASRVAGRETQYFGPGTRLLVL.